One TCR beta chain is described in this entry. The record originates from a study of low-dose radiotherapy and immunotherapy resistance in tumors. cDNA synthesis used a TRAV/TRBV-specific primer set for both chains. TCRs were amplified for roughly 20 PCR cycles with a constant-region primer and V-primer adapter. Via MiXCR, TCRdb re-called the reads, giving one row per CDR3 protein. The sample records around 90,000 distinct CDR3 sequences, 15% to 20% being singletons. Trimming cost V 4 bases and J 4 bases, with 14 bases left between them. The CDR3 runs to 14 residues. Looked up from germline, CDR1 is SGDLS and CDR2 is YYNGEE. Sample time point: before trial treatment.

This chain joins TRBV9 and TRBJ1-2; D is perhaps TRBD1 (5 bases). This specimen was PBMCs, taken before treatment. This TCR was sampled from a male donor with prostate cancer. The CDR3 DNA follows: TGTGCCAGCAGCCCCACGTTGGGGGGCTATGGCTACACCTTC. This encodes CASSPTLGGYGYTF.